This T cell receptor (beta chain) was recorded in a study of beta chain features in type 1 diabetes. Study-wide results and limits: People with Type 1 diabetes carried modestly yet significantly shorter TCRB CDR3s in all four CD4+ subsets.

The CDR3 is made up of 17 amino acids. Germline-derived CDR1 and CDR2 are MGHRA and YSYEKL. V lost 0 bases and J 2 bases, leaving 14 bases between the germline ends. Sequenced material consisted of expressed TCRB transcripts (all of the isolated RNA was reverse transcribed). The method was immunoSEQ multiplex PCR; TCRdb's version includes in-frame clones alone and lacks a portion of them. The sample has roughly 70,000 clones, nearly 50% seen once. Details on this clone: The antigen is not known.

Sequenced input: central memory CD4+ T cells from blood. The chain employs TRBV4-1 and TRBJ1-5; D perhaps matches TRBD1 (5 bases). This TCR derives from a man aged 30 to 39 with type 1 diabetes. The CDR3 is CASSQELGEIRNQPQHF. DNA of the CDR3: TGCGCCAGCAGCCAAGAATTAGGGGAAATTCGCAATCAGCCCCAGCATTTT.